This TCR beta chain was sequenced during a study of technical replicates of blood from a handful of donors. V lost 5 bases and J lost 1, with 6 bases in between. CDR3 length equals 12 residues. CDR1 and CDR2 from the germline V gene are SGHRS and YFSETQ. Measured with immunoSEQ multiplex PCR; TCRdb has only the in-frame clones, and not every one. This repertoire shows tens of thousands of clones, around 94% found once; its top ten account for about 0.27%. The clonotype originates from a human donor in good health. The rearrangement joins TRBV5-1 to TRBJ1-1, with D tentatively TRBD1 (5 bases). The sequenced sample was T cells isolated from PBMCs. The CDR3 is CASRGGNTEAFF. DNA for the CDR3: TGCGCCAGCAGGGGGGGGAACACTGAAGCTTTCTTT.